The subject of this entry is one T cell receptor (beta chain). Compared with germline, one end of the junction differs, possibly owing to a read error. The CDR3 runs 15 residues. Germline CDR1 is SGDLS and CDR2 is YYNGEE. These data are taken from a study of Ad26.COV2.S vaccination and SARS-CoV-2 variants. The wider study: Once, or twice with 56 days between doses, Ad26.COV2.S was given intramuscularly.

Documented treatment: some 20 received Ad26.COV2.S at low or high dose, single or two shots; several received placebo; per-sample allocation not given. Vaccine and placebo recipients were sampled on day 63 after the first injection. The method was immunoSEQ multiplex PCR; TCRdb's version includes in-frame clones alone and lacks a portion of them. The top ten clones hold about 7.4% of a sample with approximately 360,000 clones, around four fifths of them seen once. The source is a person between 18 and 60 years old who received the Ad26.COV2.S COVID-19 vaccine or a placebo. J is TRBJ1-2 and V is TRBV9, with D unresolved. The sequences come from peripheral blood, collected in a trial of Ad26.COV2.S vaccine versus placebo. This CDR3 is CASSVGGGVGGPLAF. CDR3 sequence (DNA): TGTGCCAGCAGCGTTGGAGGTGGGGTGGGCGGACCTTTGGCCTTC.